The rows below give T cell receptor beta chains drawn from one sample of a study of neurological immune-mediated disorders. Via MiXCR, TCRdb re-called the 5' RACE reads, giving one row per CDR3 protein. The table lists more than 45,000 distinct CDR3 sequences, approximately 4% of them singletons, with about 3.1% in the top ten. Sequenced sample: PBMCs. Source of these receptors: a man aged 50 or older with multiple sclerosis. The CDR3 runs from the conserved cysteine through the conserved F or W. D genes are given only for firm matches. Only part of the rows carry a size: once, few, many, or a class if the clone is expanded.

>few|.|TRBV20-1|TRBJ2-7
CSASPSGRYEQYF
TGCAGTGCTAGCCCCTCCGGACGATACGAGCAGTACTTC
>few|.|TRBV7-9|TRBJ1-5
CASSFDSNQPQNF
TGTGCCAGCAGCTTCGACAGCAATCAGCCCCAGAATTTT
>many|.|TRBV7-2|TRBJ2-7
CASSFRDGSYEQYF
TGTGCCAGCAGCTTTCGGGACGGCTCCTACGAGCAGTACTTC
>many|TRBD1|TRBV6-2/TRBV6-3|TRBJ2-5
CASTYRTGGETQYF
TGTGCCAGCACTTATCGGACAGGTGGAGAGACCCAGTACTTC
>many|.|TRBV29-1|TRBJ2-5
CSVEPPRGQETQYF
TGCAGCGTTGAACCCCCCCGGGGCCAAGAGACCCAGTACTTC
>many|.|TRBV29-1|TRBJ2-3
CSVSDVITDTQYF
TGCAGCGTTTCGGACGTTATCACAGATACGCAGTATTTT
>many|.|TRBV5-1|TRBJ1-1
CASSWAENTEAFF
TGCGCCAGCAGCTGGGCAGAGAACACTGAAGCTTTCTTT
>many|.|TRBV5-1|TRBJ2-7
CASSFLSQGPRNEYF
TGCGCCAGCAGCTTTTTGTCACAGGGCCCGAGAAATGAGTACTTC
>many|TRBD1|TRBV12-3/TRBV12-4|TRBJ2-7
CASSLGSGGFEQYF
TGTGCCAGCAGTTTAGGTTCAGGGGGCTTCGAGCAGTACTTC
>many|.|TRBV20-1|TRBJ2-1
CSARTGRSYNEQFF
TGCAGTGCAAGGACTGGGAGATCGTACAATGAGCAGTTCTTC
>many|TRBD1|TRBV5-1|TRBJ2-7
CASSMDRVGYEQYF
TGCGCCAGCAGCATGGACAGGGTCGGCTACGAGCAGTACTTC
>few|TRBD1|TRBV6-2/TRBV6-3|TRBJ2-7
CAIQDRVNEQYF
TGTGCCATCCAAGACAGGGTCAACGAGCAGTACTTC
>few|.|TRBV28|TRBJ1-1
CASKSPPKNTEAFF
TGTGCCAGCAAATCACCGCCAAAGAACACTGAAGCTTTCTTT
>many|.|TRBV29-1|TRBJ1-3
CSVEDRTTSSGNTIYF
TGCAGCGTTGAAGACAGGACGACCTCCTCTGGAAACACCATATATTTT
>many|TRBD1|TRBV10-3|TRBJ2-1
CAISESTGGNEQFF
TGTGCCATCAGTGAGTCGACAGGGGGCAATGAGCAGTTCTTC
>many|.|TRBV20-1|TRBJ1-3
CSARDYSTGNTIYF
TGCAGTGCTAGAGATTATTCTACTGGAAACACCATATATTTT
>many|.|TRBV10-3|TRBJ2-7
CAINPEFSYEQYF
TGTGCCATCAACCCAGAGTTCTCCTACGAGCAGTACTTC
>many|.|TRBV10-2|TRBJ2-5
CASSPLVEETQYF
TGCGCCAGCAGCCCACTAGTGGAAGAGACCCAGTACTTC
>many|TRBD2|TRBV5-1|TRBJ2-3
CASSLRLAASTDTQYF
TGCGCCAGCAGCTTAAGGCTAGCGGCTAGCACAGATACGCAGTATTTT
>many|TRBD1|TRBV5-1|TRBJ2-7
CASRGTGVNEQYF
TGCGCCAGCAGAGGGACAGGGGTCAACGAGCAGTACTTC
>.|.|TRBV5-1|TRBJ2-3
CASSLDPPTDTQYF
TGCGCCAGCAGCTTGGACCCCCCCACAGATACGCAGTATTTT
>many|.|TRBV28|TRBJ2-1
CASRVPGTAYNEQFF
TGTGCCAGCAGGGTTCCGGGGACGGCCTACAATGAGCAGTTCTTC
>many|.|TRBV12-3/TRBV12-4|TRBJ1-2
CASSLQVTGDYGYTF
TGTGCCAGCAGCCTCCAGGTCACCGGGGACTATGGCTACACCTTC
>many|.|TRBV7-2|TRBJ2-7
CASSDDSPYWGEIGEQYF
TGTGCCAGCAGCGACGATTCCCCTTATTGGGGGGAGATTGGCGAGCAGTACTTC
>.|TRBD1|TRBV27|TRBJ1-5
CASRDRDQPQHF
TGTGCCAGCAGGGACAGGGATCAGCCCCAGCATTTT
>many|.|TRBV5-1|TRBJ1-2
CASSLGTVNYGYTF
TGCGCCAGCAGCTTGGGGACGGTTAACTATGGCTACACCTTC
>many|.|TRBV12-3/TRBV12-4|TRBJ2-6
CASSFGRGEANVLTF
TGTGCCAGCAGTTTCGGCAGGGGTGAGGCCAACGTCCTGACTTTC
>many|.|TRBV9|TRBJ2-1
CASSVATSKEQFF
TGTGCCAGCAGCGTAGCTACGAGCAAGGAGCAGTTCTTC
>few|.|TRBV2|TRBJ1-1
CASSWLEAFF
TGTGCCAGCAGTTGGCTAGAAGCTTTCTTT
>.|TRBD2|TRBV28|TRBJ2-7
CASSEAGGQFSAVF
TGTGCCAGCAGCGAAGCGGGAGGCCAATTCAGTGCGGTCTTC
>.|.|TRBV11-2|TRBJ1-1
CASSVVHQGEGTEAFF
TGTGCCAGCAGCGTAGTACACCAGGGTGAGGGCACTGAAGCTTTCTTT
>many|.|TRBV7-2|TRBJ1-6
CASSPNGLMDSPLHF
TGTGCCAGCAGTCCTAACGGGCTGATGGATTCACCCCTCCACTTT
>many|.|TRBV20-1|TRBJ2-5
CSASPSGETQYF
TGCAGTGCCAGCCCTTCGGGGGAGACCCAGTACTTC
>.|.|TRBV20-1|TRBJ2-1
CSAPDGGYNEQFF
TGCAGTGCCCCGGATGGGGGGTACAATGAGCAGTTCTTC
>many|.|TRBV20-1|TRBJ1-4
CSAREQGDEKLFF
TGCAGTGCTAGAGAACAGGGCGATGAAAAACTGTTTTTT
>many|TRBD2|TRBV20-1|TRBJ2-2
CSAPTSGGAATGELFF
TGCAGTGCGCCGACTAGCGGGGGGGCCGCCACCGGGGAGCTGTTTTTT
>many|TRBD2|TRBV9|TRBJ2-1
CASSVGTSGRNEQFF
TGTGCCAGCAGCGTGGGGACTAGCGGGAGGAATGAGCAGTTCTTC
>many|TRBD1|TRBV28|TRBJ2-2
CASSTTGGSGELFF
TGTGCCAGCAGTACGACAGGGGGTTCCGGGGAGCTGTTTTTT
>many|TRBD2|TRBV28|TRBJ2-1
CASRLPGLAGKNEQFF
TGTGCCAGCAGACTACCCGGACTAGCGGGAAAGAATGAGCAGTTCTTC
>many|.|TRBV29-1|TRBJ2-7
CSVGTDYEQYF
TGCAGCGTTGGAACAGACTACGAGCAGTACTTC
>many|.|TRBV5-1|TRBJ2-1
CASSGTEQFF
TGCGCCAGCAGCGGGACAGAGCAGTTCTTC
>many|TRBD2|TRBV5-5|TRBJ2-7
CASSPSAGATYEQYF
TGTGCCAGCAGCCCATCAGCGGGGGCCACCTACGAGCAGTACTTC
>many|.|TRBV5-5|TRBJ2-7
CASSLWLYEQYF
TGTGCCAGCAGCTTGTGGCTCTACGAGCAGTACTTC
>.|.|TRBV14|TRBJ2-1
CASSSAGRQWVEQFF
TGTGCCAGCAGCTCAGCGGGCCGACAGTGGGTCGAGCAGTTCTTC
>many|TRBD2|TRBV19|TRBJ2-7
CASSYRGVTSGSGEQYF
TGTGCCAGTAGTTACCGGGGCGTCACTAGCGGGAGCGGCGAGCAGTACTTC
>many|.|TRBV2|TRBJ2-4
CASRSELALNIQYF
TGTGCCAGCAGGTCGGAACTAGCCCTTAACATTCAGTACTTC
>.|.|TRBV28|TRBJ2-7
CAPGVSLEQYF
TGTGCCCCCGGTGTGTCCCTCGAGCAGTACTTC
>many|.|TRBV12-3/TRBV12-4|TRBJ2-2
CASSLTGNTGELFF
TGTGCCAGCAGTTTGACAGGGAACACCGGGGAGCTGTTTTTT
>many|TRBD2|TRBV5-1|TRBJ2-1
CASIPTSGSYNEQFF
TGCGCCAGCATCCCGACTAGCGGGAGCTACAATGAGCAGTTCTTC